This T cell receptor (beta chain) was sequenced in a study of CD8+CD57+ T cells in acquired aplastic anemia. At the level of the study: DNA per sorted CD4+ or CD8+ sample ranged about 0.17 to 27.4 ug, averaging 3.2 ug. Some 9.9 million reads, on average, were obtained for CD4+ cells from healthy donors.

The germline V gene has CDR1 SEHNR and CDR2 FQNEAQ (reference sequence). The CDR3 sequence is 13 residues long. Trimming removed 5 bases at V and 5 bases at J, with 12 bases between. Findings of the study overall: Patients showed no significant difference from controls in CD8+ Simpson's diversity.

Researchers used genomic DNA as the template to profile TCR beta VDJ and CDR3. One entry per CDR3 protein, called by TCRdb with MiXCR from the reads. The profile shows fewer than 200,000 distinct CDR3 sequences, about 60% of them singletons. As to this clonotype: Its specificity is not known. A much larger clone is a single base away; this may be a read error.

The source of this sequence is a human donor in good health. This chain joins TRBV7-9 and TRBJ1-1; D unclear. Sequenced material: sorted CD4+, CD8+, or CD8+CD57+ T cells (not recorded which) from PBMCs. The CDR3 nucleotides read TGTGCCAGCAGCCCCCCTCCCAATACTGAAGCTTTCTTT. This sequence encodes CASSPPPNTEAFF.